This TCR beta chain derives from a study of CD8+ T cells in alopecia areata. About the study: Oral tofacitinib (5 to 10 mg twice daily) was administered to treated patients.

This clone was observed a handful of times. Antigen specificity is unknown. Unmatched junction bases numbered 3, after V lost 5 bases and J lost 2 bases. The CDR3 totals 15 residues. The germline V gene encodes CDR1 MNHEY and CDR2 SMNVEV (reference sequence). Patients with alopecia areata provided lesional scalp punch biopsies as well as peripheral blood. In each case, RNA was isolated and then reverse transcribed into cDNA as the sequencing template. Clones were read by immunoSEQ multiplex PCR, and TCRdb kept only the in-frame ones, dropping some. Seen here are roughly 170,000 clones, 50% to 70% observed once, and the top ten hold roughly 14%. General study findings and limits: With patients, TCR sharing proved less clear than in mice, a difference possibly related to HLA. The study found higher clonality in lesional than normal scalp, especially in alopecia totalis/universalis.

The sample was CD4+ T cells sorted from blood, taken at week 0. The gene calls are TRBV27 and TRBJ2-4; 10 nucleotides match TRBD2. This clonotype originated in a human donor with alopecia areata. CDR3 sequence: CASSPAGGTKNIQYF. In DNA form, the CDR3 reads TGTGCCAGCAGTCCAGCGGGGGGGACCAAAAACATTCAGTACTTC.